One sample yielded the 17 T cell receptor beta chains listed below, sequenced in a study of blood T cell repertoires in COVID-19. The repertoire was sequenced with immunoSEQ multiplex PCR; TCRdb's copy has only in-frame clones and lacks some. The table has roughly 240,000 clones, about 82% seen once. What was sequenced was PBMCs or T cells enriched from blood (not recorded which). These receptors all stem from a woman aged 45-60 years who had recovered from COVID-19.

This clone appeared a few times. The chain links TRBV5-5 to TRBJ2-1; D gene ambiguous. Germline values: CDR1 SGHKS, CDR2 YYEKEE (reference sequence). The V and J ends lost 4 bases and 3 bases respectively, with 14 bases between them. This CDR3 is 15 amino acids long. CDR3 protein: CASSPVTKIYNEQFF. CDR3 DNA: TGTGCCAGCAGCCCAGTCACTAAAATCTACAATGAGCAGTTCTTC. Supplemented by reference TRBV5-5 and TRBJ2-1, the full variable domain reads DAGVTQSPTHLIKTRGQQVTLRCSPISGHKSVSWYQQVLGQGPQFIFQYYEKEERGRGNFPDRFSARQFPNYSSELNVNALLLGDSALYLCASSPVTKIYNEQFFGPGTRLTVL.

The genes are TRBV11-3 and TRBJ2-5; TRBD2 agrees at 11 bases. The CDR3 extends over 15 amino acids. Germline V gives CDR1 SGHNT, CDR2 YENEEA. V trimming: 7 bases; J trimming: 2 bases; junction bases outside the gene matches: 6. This CDR3 is CASTRRLAGQETQYF. The CDR3 bases are TGTGCCAGCACCCGAAGACTAGCGGGGCAAGAGACCCAGTACTTC.

The CDR3 DNA reads TGTGCCACCAGCCCCCCGAACAGGGGGCTTGATGGCTACACCTTC. Protein product: CATSPPNRGLDGYTF. The chain couples TRBV24-1 to TRBJ1-2; 9 bases map to TRBD1. This CDR3 region has 15 residues. Germline assignment: CDR1 KGHDR and CDR2 SFDVKD. V lost 7 bases and J lost 6; bases outside the gene matches: 11.

The chain links TRBV19 to TRBJ1-4; possible D gene TRBD1, 5 bases. The V and J ends lost 7 bases and 0 bases respectively, with 12 bases between them. The CDR3 has 15 amino acids. Germline CDR1 and CDR2: LNHDA and SQIVND (reference sequence). CDR3 amino acids: CASTRTPTTNEKLFF. DNA for the CDR3: TGTGCCAGTACCAGGACACCGACAACTAATGAAAAACTGTTTTTT.

This clone was counted only a few times. Other DNA sequences in the sample encode the same CDR3. The chain combines TRBV12-3 or TRBV12-4 with TRBJ2-5; D is perhaps TRBD2 (6 bases). The CDR3 has 13 residues. Between the trimmed V and J ends, which lost 3 bases and 3 bases, there was a span of 8 bases. This CDR3 reads CASSLWGEETQYF. The CDR3, as DNA: TGTGCCAGCAGTTTGTGGGGGGAAGAGACCCAGTACTTC.

The genes are TRBV15 and TRBJ1-4, with 8 bases lining up with TRBD1. There are 15 residues in the CDR3. Germline trimming cut 1 base from V and 10 bases from J; bases unmatched to any gene: 8. Germline values: CDR1 LNHNV, CDR2 YYDKDF (reference sequence). DNA of the CDR3: TGTGCCACCAGCAGAGTGGAGACAGGGGAAGGAAAACTGTTTTTT. Translated, it gives CATSRVETGEGKLFF.

The chain is built from TRBV30 and TRBJ1-5, with unresolved D. Looked up from germline, CDR1 is GTSNPN and CDR2 is SVGIG (reference sequence). The CDR3 consists of 14 residues. V lost 0 bases, J lost 2 bases, and 8 bases lay in between. CDR3 loop: CAWSVGVRNQPQHF. CDR3 coding DNA: TGTGCCTGGAGTGTCGGGGTGCGCAATCAGCCCCAGCATTTT.

The gene calls are TRBV5-8 and TRBJ1-3, with 7 positions matching TRBD1. Germline CDR1 and CDR2: SGHTS and YDEGEE. Trimming removed 5 bases from V and 7 bases from J; junction bases left unmatched: 12. The CDR3 has 15 amino acids. The CDR3 is CASRLTKDRSNTIYF. Here the CDR3 DNA reads TGTGCCAGCAGGTTAACAAAGGACAGGTCCAACACCATATATTTT.

This chain joins TRBV28 and TRBJ2-7, with 12 bases that match TRBD2. J was trimmed by 5 bases and V by 6 bases; bases with no gene match: 5. In germline, CDR1 is MDHEN, CDR2 SYDVKM. This CDR3 region has 14 residues. The CDR3 spells CASRETSGRHEQYF. In nucleotides, the CDR3 is TGTGCCAGCAGGGAGACTAGCGGGAGACACGAGCAGTACTTC.

The rearrangement joins TRBV15 to TRBJ2-7; TRBD1 agrees at 9 bases. The CDR3 has 16 residues. V shed 0 bases, J shed 6 bases, and the junction held 9 bases outside the gene matches. The V gene's germline CDR1 is LNHNV and CDR2 YYDKDF (reference sequence). CDR3 in DNA: TGTGCCACCAGCAGAGATGGGGGGACAGGGAGGTCCGAGCAGTACTTC. It specifies CATSRDGGTGRSEQYF. The entire variable domain, with the rest obtained from reference TRBV15 and TRBJ2-7, is as follows: DAMVIQNPRYQVTQFGKPVTLSCSQTLNHNVMYWYQQKSSQAPKLLFHYYDKDFNNEADTPDNFQSRRPNTSFCFLDIRSPGLGDTAMYLCATSRDGGTGRSEQYFGPGTRLTVT.

This chain joins TRBV5-4 and TRBJ2-5; 10 positions match TRBD2. Per germline, CDR1 SGHNT and CDR2 YYREEE (reference sequence). This CDR3 spans 16 amino acids. V trimming: 4 bases; J trimming: 1 base; junction bases outside the gene matches: 7. DNA of the CDR3: TGTGCCAGCAGCGATGTTATAGCGGGGGGCCAAGAGACCCAGTACTTC. Translation gives CASSDVIAGGQETQYF.

This clone came up once. V is TRBV5-1 and J is TRBJ2-3; 8 bases line up with TRBD2. Germline V gives CDR1 SGHRS, CDR2 YFSETQ. The length of the CDR3 is 17 residues. Trimming cost V 0 bases and J 2 bases; bases outside gene matches: 8. CDR3 sequence (DNA): TGCGCCAGCAGCTTGGGTCTGGGGACTAGAAACACAGATACGCAGTATTTT. Protein: CASSLGLGTRNTDTQYF.

This chain uses TRBV2 with TRBJ1-2; D is unresolved. V shed 8 bases and J shed 4 bases, with 14 bases lying between them. This CDR3 is 13 amino acids long. Germline assignment: CDR1 SNHLY and CDR2 FYNNEI. Written as DNA, the CDR3 is TGTGCCAGCCGGCTGGGCCCCGGCTATGGCTACACCTTC. It is translated as CASRLGPGYGYTF.

This chain uses TRBV7-2 with TRBJ1-4, with 8 bases aligning to TRBD1. The germline CDR1 and CDR2 sequences are SGHTA and FQGNSA. The CDR3 totals 15 residues. The ends lost 1 base at V and 7 bases at J; junction bases unmatched: 5. In DNA, the CDR3 is TGTGCCAGCAGCTTAGGGGACAGGAGGAGTGAAAAACTGTTTTTT. Its translation: CASSLGDRRSEKLFF.

V gene TRBV28 combines with J gene TRBJ1-2, with TRBD1 matching 8 bases. The V gene end was trimmed by 5 bases and the J gene end by 5 bases; junction bases not matched to a gene: 4. The CDR3 is 13 residues long. CDR1 is MDHEN, CDR2 SYDVKM, per germline. The CDR3 sequence: CASSLGQGYGYTF. For the CDR3, the DNA is TGTGCCAGCAGTCTCGGACAGGGATATGGCTACACCTTC.

The chain links TRBV21-1 to TRBJ1-1; TRBD1, as called in the table, went unchecked against the DNA. TRBV21-1 is listed as a pseudogene. This CDR3 has 16 residues. The CDR3 spells CASSRDRGMVNTEAFF. The CDR3 DNA reads as TGTGCCAGCAGCCGGGACAGGGGTATGGTGAACACTGAAGCTTTCTTT.

This chain links TRBV2 with TRBJ2-1; D is perhaps TRBD2 (5 bases). V shed 6 bases and J shed 4 bases, with 16 bases lying between them. Per germline, CDR1 SNHLY and CDR2 FYNNEI. There are 15 residues in the CDR3. The CDR3 coding sequence is TGTGCCAGCAGCGGACTTCAAGACCATTACAATGAGCAGTTCTTC. It specifies CASSGLQDHYNEQFF.